This TCR beta chain was sequenced during a study of blood T cells in healthy people across ages. Trimming cost V 1 base and J 6 bases, with 16 bases left between them. CDR1 is DFQATT, CDR2 SNEGSKA, per germline (reference sequence). The CDR3 has 14 amino acids. A sample-barcoded 5' primer and a J-beta primer mix were used in a second PCR of roughly 7 to 11 cycles. TCRdb reprocessed the 5' RACE reads with MiXCR, giving one entry per CDR3 protein. Counted here are over a million distinct CDR3 sequences, 35% to 50% occurring once; the ten biggest clones make up about 20%. This chain links TRBV20-1 with TRBJ2-7; D is perhaps TRBD1 or TRBD2 (6 bases each). The clonotype comes from a woman in her sixties in good health. The sample comprised blood. CDR3 bases: TGCAGTGCTAGAGGCAGACTAGGGGGAGTCGAGCAGTACTTC. It yields the protein CSARGRLGGVEQYF.